This entry describes one T cell receptor (beta chain). Its antigen is as yet unknown. These data come from a study of OX40 agonist ivuxolimab in advanced cancers. In the study overall: Aged about 23 to 80 with a mean of 60 years, they were about 83% male.

Broader study findings: Some of the lowest clonal expansion was seen in partial responders at 0.1-3.0 mg/kg. There was clonal expansion of CD4+ and CD8+ blood T cells by week 6 at 0.1 to 3.0 mg/kg.

Repertoires were generated with immunoSEQ multiplex PCR, while TCRdb's copy carries only in-frame clones and drops some. Here the sample spans some 46,000 clones, around nine tenths being singletons. Germline V gene data show CDR1 as MGHRA and CDR2 as YSYEKL. This CDR3 is 16 amino acids long. Trimming took 0 bases from V and 7 from J; bases not matched to a gene: 9. The receptor was isolated from an adult with an advanced solid tumor such as melanoma, head and neck, liver or kidney cancer. The sample was CD4+ or CD8+ T cells sorted from blood, taken in a trial of the OX40 agonist ivuxolimab. V usage is TRBV4-1 and J usage is TRBJ2-1, with 7 positions matching TRBD2. The CDR3, as DNA: TGCGCCAGCAGCCAAGAACCCGGACTAGTATGGAATGAGCAGTTCTTC. This gives the protein CASSQEPGLVWNEQFF.